This passage covers 3 T cell receptor beta chains from one sample sequenced in a study of cytomegalovirus exposure and HLA in healthy donors. In the PCR, 60 Vbeta and 13 Jbeta primers were used. The data were produced by immunoSEQ multiplex PCR, yet TCRdb's version contains in-frame clones alone and is incomplete. The sample consists of about 130,000 clones, around 78% of them appearing once. The sample consisted of PBMCs. These receptors were taken from a man in his forties or fifties in good health and CMV-seronegative.

The chain couples TRBV4-1 to TRBJ2-3; D is possibly TRBD1 (6 bases). V was shortened by 0 bases and J by 1 base, with 11 bases between the two germline ends. Germline-derived CDR1 and CDR2 are MGHRA and YSYEKL. CDR3 length: 16 amino acids. This chain's CDR3 is CASSQERWTGTDTQYF. The CDR3 nucleotides are TGCGCCAGCAGCCAAGAGAGGTGGACAGGCACAGATACGCAGTATTTT.

The V gene is TRBV19, the J gene TRBJ1-1; the D is unclear. The CDR3 is 15 amino acids. Germline-derived CDR1 and CDR2 are LNHDA and SQIVND (reference sequence). V gave up 7 bases and J gave up 0 bases, with 15 bases separating them. The CDR3 DNA reads TGTGCCAGTACCCCGGCGGGTGGCATGAACACTGAAGCTTTCTTT. Encoded protein: CASTPAGGMNTEAFF.

The chain has TRBV12-5 and TRBJ2-1; D might be TRBD1 (5 bases). The CDR3 extends over 14 amino acids. The germline V gene encodes CDR1 LGHNT and CDR2 FRNRAP. V was clipped by 1 base and J by 5 bases, with 9 bases between them. The chain's CDR3 is CASGLGRADNEQFF. CDR3 nucleotide sequence: TGTGCTAGTGGTTTGGGCAGGGCGGACAATGAGCAGTTCTTC. Full variable domain (remainder filled in from reference TRBV12-5 and TRBJ2-1): DARVTQTPRHKVTEMGQEVTMRCQPILGHNTVFWYRQTMMQGLELLAYFRNRAPLDDSGMPKDRFSAEMPDATLATLKIQPSEPRDSAVYFCASGLGRADNEQFFGPGTRLTVL.